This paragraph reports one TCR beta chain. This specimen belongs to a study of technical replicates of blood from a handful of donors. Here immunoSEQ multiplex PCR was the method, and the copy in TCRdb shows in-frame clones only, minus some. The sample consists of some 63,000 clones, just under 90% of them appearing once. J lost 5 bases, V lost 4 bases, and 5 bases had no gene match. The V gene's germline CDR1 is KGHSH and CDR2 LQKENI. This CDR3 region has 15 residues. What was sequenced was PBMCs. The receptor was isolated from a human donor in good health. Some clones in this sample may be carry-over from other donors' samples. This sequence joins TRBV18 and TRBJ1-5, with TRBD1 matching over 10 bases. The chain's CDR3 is CASSLDRGPDQPQHF. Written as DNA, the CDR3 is TGTGCCAGCTCACTTGACAGGGGGCCCGATCAGCCCCAGCATTTT.